The next 10 T cell receptor beta chains were all read from a single sample in a study of STAT3 mutations in large granular lymphocyte leukemia. These receptors have no known antigen. Whole-study findings and limits: Every T-LGLL patient had at least one immunodominant TCRbeta clonotype.

Profiling relied on immunoSEQ multiplex PCR, and the TCRdb table lists in-frame clones only, not all of them. The repertoire includes around 7,800 clones, 91% of them detected once, and approximately 45% sits in the top ten. The sample comprised peripheral blood mononuclear cells. The receptors shown here come from a man aged 45-65 years with T-cell large granular lymphocyte leukemia. Some clones in this sample may be carry-over from other donors' samples.

This rearrangement joins TRBV27 to TRBJ2-5, with 7 bases matching TRBD2. Per the germline V gene, CDR1 is MNHEY and CDR2 is SMNVEV (reference sequence). V dropped 5 bases and J dropped 1; count of bases not matched to a gene: 13. This CDR3 comprises 17 residues. The CDR3 loop reads CASSPIGAGVGQETQYF. The CDR3 DNA sequence: TGTGCCAGCAGTCCCATCGGTGCGGGGGTAGGCCAAGAGACCCAGTACTTC.

The rearrangement joins TRBV28 to TRBJ1-1; D not certain. CDR1 MDHEN and CDR2 SYDVKM come from the germline V gene. The length of the CDR3 is 14 residues. V lost 1 base and J lost 5, with 11 bases in between. DNA for the CDR3: TGTGCCAGCAGTTTATCCCCAGGCGGGACTGAAGCTTTCTTT. Its translation is CASSLSPGGTEAFF.

V and J are TRBV14 and TRBJ2-4, with a possible D match to TRBD1 (6 bases). The germline gives CDR1 SGHDN, CDR2 FVKESK. CDR3 length: 16 residues. Trimming pared 0 bases from V and 0 bases from J, leaving 9 bases between. This CDR3 reads CASSQEQGIAKNIQYF. CDR3 nucleotides: TGTGCCAGCAGCCAAGAGCAGGGGATAGCCAAAAACATTCAGTACTTC.

In its sample, this clone was seen once. V gene TRBV4-1 combines with J gene TRBJ2-1, with TRBD2 matching 11 bases. Trimming at V came to 3 bases and at J to 6 bases, leaving 10 bases not matched to a gene. Germline CDR1 is MGHRA and CDR2 is YSYEKL. The CDR3 spans 17 residues. The CDR3: CASSQERASGRLNEQFF. CDR3 in DNA: TGCGCCAGCAGCCAGGAGCGGGCTAGCGGGAGGCTCAATGAGCAGTTCTTC.

V and J are TRBV4-3 and TRBJ2-3, with 9 bases fitting TRBD1. The CDR3 totals 14 residues. Per germline, CDR1 LGHNA and CDR2 YSLEER. J lost 6 bases, V lost 3 bases, and 4 bases had no gene match. This chain's CDR3 is CASSQRQGVDTQYF. CDR3 coding DNA: TGCGCCAGCAGCCAGCGACAGGGGGTGGATACGCAGTATTTT.

This CDR3 reads CASSWATGGNEKLFF. Here the CDR3 DNA reads TGTGCCAGCAGCTGGGCGACAGGGGGAAACGAAAAACTGTTTTTT. The chain employs TRBV5-6 and TRBJ1-4, with TRBD1 matching 9 bases. Per the germline V gene, CDR1 is SGHDT and CDR2 is YYEEEE. Unmatched junction bases numbered 8, after V lost 3 bases and J lost 8 bases. The CDR3 extends over 15 amino acids.

The chain combines TRBV5-5 with TRBJ1-6, with D unresolved. Per germline, CDR1 SGHKS and CDR2 YYEKEE (reference sequence). This CDR3 region has 14 residues. V was clipped by 5 bases and J by 8 bases, with 14 bases between them. DNA of the CDR3: TGTGCCAGCAGTCCGGATTCACCACATTCACCCCTCCACTTT. This encodes CASSPDSPHSPLHF.

This chain joins TRBV5-1 and TRBJ2-2; D unresolved. This CDR3 is 17 amino acids long. Trimming left V 4 bases short and J 4 bases short, with 20 bases between. Germline V gene lookup returns CDR1 SGHRS and CDR2 YFSETQ. CDR3: CASSPPDASTATGELFF. The DNA for the CDR3 is TGCGCCAGCAGCCCCCCTGACGCGAGCACGGCCACCGGGGAGCTGTTTTTT. Complete variable domain (other parts from reference TRBV5-1 and TRBJ2-2): KAGVTQTPRYLIKTRGQQVTLSCSPISGHRSVSWYQQTPGQGLQFLFEYFSETQRNKGNFPGRFSGRQFSNSRSEMNVSTLELGDSALYLCASSPPDASTATGELFFGEGSRLTVL.

This rearrangement joins TRBV6-5 to TRBJ2-7; TRBD1 matches 7 bases. Germline CDR1 and CDR2: MNHEY and SVGAGI. The CDR3 totals 13 residues. Trimming took 6 bases from V and 6 from J; bases not matched to a gene: 8. The CDR3 nucleotides are TGTGCCAGCAGCAGTAACAGGGGTCTCGAGCAGTACTTC. This encodes CASSSNRGLEQYF.

The chain is built from TRBV7-8 and TRBJ2-7; the match to TRBD1 covers 7 bases. Germline V gives CDR1 SGHVS, CDR2 FQNEAQ. J gave up 4 bases and V 3 bases, and 0 bases lay outside the gene matches. The CDR3 extends over 12 amino acids. CDR3 DNA: TGTGCCAGCAGCTTGACAGGGTACGAGCAGTACTTC. It specifies CASSLTGYEQYF.